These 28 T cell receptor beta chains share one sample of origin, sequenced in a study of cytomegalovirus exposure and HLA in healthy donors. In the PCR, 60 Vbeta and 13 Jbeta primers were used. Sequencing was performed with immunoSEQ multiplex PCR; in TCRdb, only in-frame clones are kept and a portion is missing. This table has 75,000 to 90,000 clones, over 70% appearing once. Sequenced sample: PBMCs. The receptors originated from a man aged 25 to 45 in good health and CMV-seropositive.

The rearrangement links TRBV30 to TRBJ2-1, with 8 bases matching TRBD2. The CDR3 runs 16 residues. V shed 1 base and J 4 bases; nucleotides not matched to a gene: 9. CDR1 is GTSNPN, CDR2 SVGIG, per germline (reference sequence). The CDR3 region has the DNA TGTGCCTGGAGTGGAGCCCCTAGCGGGTGGTACAATGAGCAGTTCTTC. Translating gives CAWSGAPSGWYNEQFF.

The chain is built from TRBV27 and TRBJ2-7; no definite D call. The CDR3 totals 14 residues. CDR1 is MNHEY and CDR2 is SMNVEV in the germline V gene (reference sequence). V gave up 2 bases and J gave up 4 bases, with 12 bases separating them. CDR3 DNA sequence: TGTGCCAGCAGTTTAAGTCACGGAGTATACGAGCAGTACTTC. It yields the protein CASSLSHGVYEQYF.

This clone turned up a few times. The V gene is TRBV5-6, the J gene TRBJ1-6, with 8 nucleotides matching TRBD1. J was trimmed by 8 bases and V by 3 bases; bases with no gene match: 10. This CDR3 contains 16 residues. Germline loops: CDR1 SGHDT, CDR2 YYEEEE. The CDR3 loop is CASSSVDRAFDSPLHF. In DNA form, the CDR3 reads TGTGCCAGCAGCTCGGTGGACAGGGCTTTCGATTCACCCCTCCACTTT.

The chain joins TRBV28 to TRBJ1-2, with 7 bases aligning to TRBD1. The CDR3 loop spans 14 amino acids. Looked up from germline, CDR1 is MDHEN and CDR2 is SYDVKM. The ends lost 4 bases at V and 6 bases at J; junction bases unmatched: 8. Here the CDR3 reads CASSSQGEYDGYTF. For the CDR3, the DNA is TGTGCCAGCAGTTCCCAGGGGGAATATGATGGCTACACCTTC.

CDR3 nucleotides: TGTGCCAGCGGCGGACAGGGGGCGCCTAATGAAAAACTGTTTTTT. Amino acid sequence: CASGGQGAPNEKLFF. This chain links TRBV6-1 with TRBJ1-4; the match to TRBD1 covers 11 bases. Trimming cost V 8 bases and J 3 bases; bases outside gene matches: 5. Germline V lookup: CDR1 MNHNS, CDR2 SASEGT. This CDR3 spans 15 amino acids.

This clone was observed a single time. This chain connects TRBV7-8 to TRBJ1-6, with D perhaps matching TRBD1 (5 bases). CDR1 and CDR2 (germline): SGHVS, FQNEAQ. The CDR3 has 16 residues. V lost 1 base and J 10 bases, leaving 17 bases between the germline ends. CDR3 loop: CASSLVSGSGRSPLHF. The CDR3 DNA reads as TGTGCCAGCAGCTTAGTCTCAGGGTCCGGTAGATCACCCCTCCACTTT.

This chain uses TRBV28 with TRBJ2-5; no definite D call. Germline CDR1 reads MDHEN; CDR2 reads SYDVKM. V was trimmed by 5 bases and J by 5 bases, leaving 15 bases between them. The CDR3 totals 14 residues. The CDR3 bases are TGTGCCAGCAGTGAGAGACGCGTGGAGGAGACCCAGTACTTC. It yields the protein CASSERRVEETQYF.

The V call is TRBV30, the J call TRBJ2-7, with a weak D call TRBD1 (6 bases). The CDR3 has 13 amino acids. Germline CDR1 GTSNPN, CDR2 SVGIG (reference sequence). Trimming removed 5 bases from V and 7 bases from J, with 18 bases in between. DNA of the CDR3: TGTGCCTGGTCTTTGGACAGCTCAAGAGAGCAGTACTTC. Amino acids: CAWSLDSSREQYF.

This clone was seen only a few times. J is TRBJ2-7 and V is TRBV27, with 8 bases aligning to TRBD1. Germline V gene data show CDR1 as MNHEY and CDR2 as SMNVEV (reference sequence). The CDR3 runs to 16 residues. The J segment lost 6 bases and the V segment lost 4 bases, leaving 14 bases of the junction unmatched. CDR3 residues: CASSSLGTGHPSEQYF. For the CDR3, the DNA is TGTGCCAGCAGTTCCCTAGGGACAGGTCATCCTTCCGAGCAGTACTTC.

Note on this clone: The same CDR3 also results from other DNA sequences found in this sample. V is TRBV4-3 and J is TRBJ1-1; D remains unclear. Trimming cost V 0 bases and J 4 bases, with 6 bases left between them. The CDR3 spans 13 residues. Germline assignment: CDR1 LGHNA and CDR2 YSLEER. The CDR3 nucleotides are TGCGCCAGCAGCCAAGATCGGGGCACTGAAGCTTTCTTT. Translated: CASSQDRGTEAFF.

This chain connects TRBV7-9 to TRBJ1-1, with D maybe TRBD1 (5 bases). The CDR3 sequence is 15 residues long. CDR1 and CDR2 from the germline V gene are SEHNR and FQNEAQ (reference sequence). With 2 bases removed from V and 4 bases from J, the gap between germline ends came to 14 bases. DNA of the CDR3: TGTGCCAGCAGCTTATCGGGGGGAGAGAGCACTGAAGCTTTCTTT. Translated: CASSLSGGESTEAFF.

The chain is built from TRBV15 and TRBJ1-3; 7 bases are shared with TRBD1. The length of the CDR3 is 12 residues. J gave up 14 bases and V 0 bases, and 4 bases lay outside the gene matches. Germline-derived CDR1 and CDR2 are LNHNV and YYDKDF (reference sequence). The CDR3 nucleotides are TGTGCCACCAGCAGAGATACAGGGGCCTTATATTTT. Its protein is CATSRDTGALYF.

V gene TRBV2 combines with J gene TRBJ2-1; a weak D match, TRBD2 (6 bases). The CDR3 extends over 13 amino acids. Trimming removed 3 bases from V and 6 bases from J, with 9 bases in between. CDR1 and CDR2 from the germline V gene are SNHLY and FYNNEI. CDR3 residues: CASSEGLSNEQFF. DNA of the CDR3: TGTGCCAGCAGTGAGGGACTCAGCAATGAGCAGTTCTTC.

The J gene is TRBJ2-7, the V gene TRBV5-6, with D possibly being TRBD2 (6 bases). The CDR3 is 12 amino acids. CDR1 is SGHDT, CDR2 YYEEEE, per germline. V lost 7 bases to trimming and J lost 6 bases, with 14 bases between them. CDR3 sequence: CASGRGSGEQYF. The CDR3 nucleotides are TGTGCCAGCGGCCGGGGGTCGGGCGAGCAGTACTTC.

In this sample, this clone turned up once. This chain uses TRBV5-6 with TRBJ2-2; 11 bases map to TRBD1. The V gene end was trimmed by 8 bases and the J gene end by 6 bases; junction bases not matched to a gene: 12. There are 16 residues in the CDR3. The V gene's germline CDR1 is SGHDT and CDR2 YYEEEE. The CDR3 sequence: CASGEGDRGIAGELFF. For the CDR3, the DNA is TGTGCCAGTGGAGAGGGGGACAGGGGGATTGCCGGGGAGCTGTTTTTT.

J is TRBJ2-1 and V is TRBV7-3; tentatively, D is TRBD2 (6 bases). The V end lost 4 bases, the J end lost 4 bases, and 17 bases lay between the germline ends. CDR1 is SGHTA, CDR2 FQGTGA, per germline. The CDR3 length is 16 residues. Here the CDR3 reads CASSSGEPAGYNEQFF. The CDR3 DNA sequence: TGTGCCAGCAGCTCGGGGGAGCCAGCGGGTTACAATGAGCAGTTCTTC. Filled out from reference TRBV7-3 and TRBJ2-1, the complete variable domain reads GAGVSQTPSNKVTEKGKYVELRCDPISGHTALYWYRQSLGQGPEFLIYFQGTGAADDSGLPNDRFFAVRPEGSVSTLKIQRTERGDSAVYLCASSSGEPAGYNEQFFGPGTRLTVL.

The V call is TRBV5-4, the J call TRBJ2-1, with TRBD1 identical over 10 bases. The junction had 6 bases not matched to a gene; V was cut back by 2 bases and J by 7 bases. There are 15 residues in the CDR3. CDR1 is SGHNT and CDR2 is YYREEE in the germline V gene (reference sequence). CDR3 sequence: CASSFPGTGVNEQFF. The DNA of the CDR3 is TGTGCCAGCAGCTTTCCCGGGACAGGGGTGAATGAGCAGTTCTTC.

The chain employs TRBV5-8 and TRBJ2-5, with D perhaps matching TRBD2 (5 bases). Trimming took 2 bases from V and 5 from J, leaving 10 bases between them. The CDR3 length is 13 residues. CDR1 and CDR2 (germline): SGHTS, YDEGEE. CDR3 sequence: CASSLGLWETQYF. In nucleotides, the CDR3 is TGTGCCAGCAGCTTAGGACTTTGGGAGACCCAGTACTTC.

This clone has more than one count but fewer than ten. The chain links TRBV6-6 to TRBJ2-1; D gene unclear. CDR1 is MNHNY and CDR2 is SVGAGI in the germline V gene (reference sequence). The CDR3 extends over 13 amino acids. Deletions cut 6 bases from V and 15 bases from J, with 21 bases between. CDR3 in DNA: TGTGCCAGCAGCCCTCTTAACAACCGCTCGGGGTTCTTC. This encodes CASSPLNNRSGFF.

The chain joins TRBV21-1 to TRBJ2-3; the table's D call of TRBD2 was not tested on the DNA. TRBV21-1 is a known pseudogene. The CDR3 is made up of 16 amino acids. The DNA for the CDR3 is TGTGCCAGCAGACCGTTAGCGGGGGGGCCGCCAGATACGCAGTATTTT. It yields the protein CASRPLAGGPPDTQYF.

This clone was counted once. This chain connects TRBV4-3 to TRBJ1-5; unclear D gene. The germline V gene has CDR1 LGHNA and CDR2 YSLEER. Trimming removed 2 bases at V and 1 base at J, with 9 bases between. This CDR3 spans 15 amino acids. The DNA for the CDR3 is TGCGCCAGCAGCCAACCCCATAGAAGCAATCAGCCCCAGCATTTT. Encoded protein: CASSQPHRSNQPQHF.

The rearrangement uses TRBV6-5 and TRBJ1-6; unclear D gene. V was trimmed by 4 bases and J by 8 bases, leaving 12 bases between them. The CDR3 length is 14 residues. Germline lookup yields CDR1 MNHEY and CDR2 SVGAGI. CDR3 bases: TGTGCCAGCAGTTTCAATCCCGGGGATTCACCCCTCCACTTT. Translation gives CASSFNPGDSPLHF.

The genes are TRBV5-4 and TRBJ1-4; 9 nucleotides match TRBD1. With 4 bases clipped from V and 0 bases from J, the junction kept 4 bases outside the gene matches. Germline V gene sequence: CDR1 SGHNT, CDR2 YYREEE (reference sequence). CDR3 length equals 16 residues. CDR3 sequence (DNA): TGTGCCAGCAGCCGCGACAGGGGGTCAACTAATGAAAAACTGTTTTTT. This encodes CASSRDRGSTNEKLFF.

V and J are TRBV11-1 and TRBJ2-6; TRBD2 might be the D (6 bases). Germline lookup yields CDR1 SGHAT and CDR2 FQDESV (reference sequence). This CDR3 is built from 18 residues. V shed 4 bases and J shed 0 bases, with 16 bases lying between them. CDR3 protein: CASSSRRAASSGANVLTF. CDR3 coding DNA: TGTGCCAGCAGCTCCCGGAGGGCAGCTAGCTCTGGGGCCAACGTCCTGACTTTC.

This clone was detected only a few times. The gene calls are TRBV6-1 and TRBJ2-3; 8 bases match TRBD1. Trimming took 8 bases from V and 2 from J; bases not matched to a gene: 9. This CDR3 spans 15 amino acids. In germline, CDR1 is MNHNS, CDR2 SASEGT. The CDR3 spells CASQATDRDTDTQYF. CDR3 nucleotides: TGTGCCAGCCAGGCTACGGACAGGGACACAGATACGCAGTATTTT.

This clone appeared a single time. DNA of the CDR3: TGTGCCAGCAGTGGGACAGGCGGGCCCAATCAGCCCCAGCATTTT. Translation: CASSGTGGPNQPQHF. This chain links TRBV2 with TRBJ1-5; 7 positions match TRBD1. This CDR3 is 15 amino acids long. Germline loops: CDR1 SNHLY, CDR2 FYNNEI. V gave up 4 bases and J gave up 3 bases; unmatched junction bases: 6.

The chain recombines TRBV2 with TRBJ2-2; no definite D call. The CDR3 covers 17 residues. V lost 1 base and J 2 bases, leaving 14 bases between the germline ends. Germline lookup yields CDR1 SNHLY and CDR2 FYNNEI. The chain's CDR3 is CASSEDRAPINTGELFF. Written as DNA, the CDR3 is TGTGCCAGCAGTGAAGACAGAGCCCCTATAAACACCGGGGAGCTGTTTTTT. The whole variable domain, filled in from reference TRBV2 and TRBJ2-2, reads EPEVTQTPSHQVTQMGQEVILRCVPISNHLYFYWYRQILGQKVEFLVSFYNNEISEKSEIFDDQFSVERPDGSNFTLKIRSTKLEDSAMYFCASSEDRAPINTGELFFGEGSRLTVL.

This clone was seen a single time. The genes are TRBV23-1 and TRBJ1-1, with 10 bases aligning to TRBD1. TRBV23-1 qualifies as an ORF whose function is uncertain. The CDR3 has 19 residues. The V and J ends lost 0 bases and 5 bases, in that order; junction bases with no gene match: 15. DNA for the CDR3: TGCGCCAGCAGTCAATCTGGGGGACAGGGGACGAGGGGAGGAACTGAAGCTTTCTTT. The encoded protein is CASSQSGGQGTRGGTEAFF.